The 20 T cell receptor beta chains below all came from one sample that was sequenced in a study of OX40 agonist ivuxolimab in advanced cancers. Using immunoSEQ multiplex PCR, the repertoire was profiled, and TCRdb retains in-frame clones only, with some absent. This sample has some 37,000 clones, with around 73% found just once. The sequencing here drew on CD4+ or CD8+ T cells sorted from blood, taken in a trial of the OX40 agonist ivuxolimab. All receptors derive from an adult with an advanced solid tumor such as melanoma, head and neck, liver or kidney cancer.

This chain uses TRBV27 with TRBJ2-1, with D uncertain. V shed 7 bases and J shed 6 bases, with 7 bases lying between them. This CDR3 comprises 11 residues. Germline V gene sequence: CDR1 MNHEY, CDR2 SMNVEV (reference sequence). The CDR3 loop reads CASNIGNEQFF. The CDR3 DNA reads as TGTGCCAGCAACATCGGCAATGAGCAGTTCTTC.

The chain couples TRBV6-5 to TRBJ2-3, with 7 bases aligning to TRBD2. Unmatched junction bases numbered 5, after V lost 0 bases and J lost 2 bases. Germline CDR1 and CDR2: MNHEY and SVGAGI. This CDR3 is 16 amino acids long. CDR3 in DNA: TGTGCCAGCAGTTACTCCCCTAGCGGTTACACAGATACGCAGTATTTT. This gives the protein CASSYSPSGYTDTQYF.

The chain carries TRBV2 and TRBJ1-5, with TRBD1 matching over 8 bases. Per germline, CDR1 SNHLY and CDR2 FYNNEI. V dropped 1 base and J dropped 10; count of bases not matched to a gene: 9. The CDR3 is 15 amino acids. The CDR3 DNA reads as TGTGCCAGCAGTGAAGAGGGACAGGTCATAGAACCCCAGCATTTT. This translates into CASSEEGQVIEPQHF. Together with reference TRBV2 and TRBJ1-5, the CDR3 gives the full variable domain: EPEVTQTPSHQVTQMGQEVILRCVPISNHLYFYWYRQILGQKVEFLVSFYNNEISEKSEIFDDQFSVERPDGSNFTLKIRSTKLEDSAMYFCASSEEGQVIEPQHFGDGTRLSIL.

The chain carries TRBV9 and TRBJ1-2; D is unclear. V was pared by 4 bases and J by 4 bases, with 11 bases between. Looked up from germline, CDR1 is SGDLS and CDR2 is YYNGEE. The CDR3 is 13 amino acids. As DNA, the CDR3 is TGTGCCAGCAGCCCCCAATCGGGCTATGGCTACACCTTC. It encodes CASSPQSGYGYTF. Combining the CDR3 with reference TRBV9 and TRBJ1-2 gives the whole variable domain DSGVTQTPKHLITATGQRVTLRCSPRSGDLSVYWYQQSLDQGLQFLIQYYNGEERAKGNILERFSAQQFPDLHSELNLSSLELGDSALYFCASSPQSGYGYTFGSGTRLTVV.

In its sample, this clone was seen once. CDR3 DNA: TGTGCCAGCAGCGTAGATGGGGGGCGGTTATACAATGAGCAGTTCTTC. Translated, it gives CASSVDGGRLYNEQFF. The V gene is TRBV9, the J gene TRBJ2-1; possibly TRBD1 or TRBD2 for D (6 bases each). CDR3 length: 16 amino acids. CDR1 and CDR2 (germline): SGDLS, YYNGEE. V lost 0 bases and J lost 4, with 14 bases in between.

The CDR3, as DNA: TGTGCCAGCTGCCTTGGGCCTCTATCTAACCTCTACGAGCAGTACTTC. Protein product: CASCLGPLSNLYEQYF. The V and J genes are TRBV28 and TRBJ2-7; D call uncertain. The germline V and J ends were trimmed by 8 bases and 3 bases, with 23 bases remaining between them. Germline V CDR1 and CDR2: MDHEN, SYDVKM. CDR3 length: 16 residues.

The J gene is TRBJ2-1, the V gene TRBV25-1, with D unclear. The CDR3 consists of 17 residues. Trimming left V 4 bases short and J 2 bases short, with 18 bases between. CDR1 and CDR2 (germline): MGHDK, SYGVNS. CDR3: CASSGRVGSSPYNEQFF. The CDR3 nucleotides are TGTGCCAGCAGTGGAAGGGTGGGCAGTTCGCCCTACAATGAGCAGTTCTTC.

J is TRBJ2-4 and V is TRBV19, with a weak D call TRBD2 (5 bases). The CDR3 consists of 17 residues. The germline CDR1 and CDR2 sequences are LNHDA and SQIVND (reference sequence). V was shortened by 5 bases and J by 8 bases, with 25 bases between the two germline ends. The CDR3 DNA sequence: TGTGCCAGTAGTTCCTTCGAAGGACGGGGTCCGTCGGACATTCAGTACTTC. It codes for CASSSFEGRGPSDIQYF.

The table lists this clone with a count of one. V and J are TRBV27 and TRBJ2-1; TRBD1 aligns across 9 bases. CDR1 and CDR2 from the germline V gene are MNHEY and SMNVEV (reference sequence). Trimming took 3 bases from V and 8 from J; bases not matched to a gene: 8. This CDR3 has 15 residues. The CDR3 is CASSLDGQGWYEQFF. The CDR3, as DNA: TGTGCCAGCAGTTTGGACGGACAGGGGTGGTATGAGCAGTTCTTC.

J is TRBJ1-3 and V is TRBV4-3; D uncertain. The CDR3 contains 16 residues. Trimming took off 1 base at V and 2 bases at J, with 12 bases between the two ends. Per the germline V gene, CDR1 is LGHNA and CDR2 is YSLEER. CDR3 sequence: CASSQGRLTTGNTIYF. The DNA for the CDR3 is TGCGCCAGCAGCCAAGGTCGCTTGACGACTGGAAACACCATATATTTT.

The chain has TRBV15 and TRBJ2-1, with a tentative D call TRBD2 (5 bases). V was pared by 1 base and J by 3 bases, with 13 bases between. CDR1 and CDR2 from the germline V gene are LNHNV and YYDKDF (reference sequence). This CDR3 contains 16 residues. DNA of the CDR3: TGTGCCACCAGCAGAGGAGTTTTCGGGGACTACAATGAGCAGTTCTTC. This codes for CATSRGVFGDYNEQFF.

V usage is TRBV28 and J usage is TRBJ2-2; 8 positions match TRBD1. J gave up 4 bases and V 4 bases, and 5 bases lay outside the gene matches. CDR3 length: 15 residues. CDR1 MDHEN and CDR2 SYDVKM come from the germline V gene. CDR3 nucleotides: TGTGCCAGCAGTTCGTGGACAGGGCGCACCGGGGAGCTGTTTTTT. This encodes CASSSWTGRTGELFF.

This chain links TRBV11-2 with TRBJ2-1; possibly TRBD1 for D (6 bases). The CDR3 is 14 amino acids. Germline V gene lookup returns CDR1 SGHAT and CDR2 FQNNGV. The V gene lost 5 bases and the J gene lost 7 bases, with 15 bases spanning the gap. CDR3 sequence reads: CASSVFRGRNEQFF. CDR3 in DNA: TGTGCCAGCAGCGTATTCAGGGGTCGGAATGAGCAGTTCTTC.

V gene TRBV28 combines with J gene TRBJ2-7; 11 nucleotides agree with TRBD1. Germline V lookup: CDR1 MDHEN, CDR2 SYDVKM. V lost 6 bases to trimming and J lost 2 bases; unmatched junction nucleotides: 0. This CDR3 comprises 13 residues. CDR3 sequence reads: CASRGQGAYEQYF. CDR3 sequence (DNA): TGTGCCAGCAGGGGACAGGGGGCCTACGAGCAGTACTTC.

The V call is TRBV28, the J call TRBJ2-7, with D possibly TRBD1 on 5 matching bases. Germline-derived CDR1 and CDR2 are MDHEN and SYDVKM. V was clipped by 2 bases and J by 6 bases, with 14 bases between them. The CDR3 sequence is 14 residues long. The DNA for the CDR3 is TGTGCCAGCAGTTTAGCCAGGGCCCATTTCGAGCAGTACTTC. Its translation: CASSLARAHFEQYF.

CDR3 DNA: TGTGCCAGCAGCTTAGTCGGTGCGGGCCTCATAGCTGGCTACACCTTC. Translated: CASSLVGAGLIAGYTF. The chain uses TRBV7-9 and TRBJ1-2; unclear D gene. The V gene lost 1 base and the J gene lost 7 bases, with 19 bases spanning the gap. The CDR3 length is 16 residues. Germline V gene data show CDR1 as SEHNR and CDR2 as FQNEAQ (reference sequence).

As to this clone: The junction and the germline gene differ at one end; a read error may be behind it. J is TRBJ2-4 and V is TRBV6-6, with D perhaps matching TRBD1 or TRBD2 (5 bases each). The CDR3 consists of 14 residues. Germline V gene sequence: CDR1 MNHNY, CDR2 SVGAGI (reference sequence). The CDR3 DNA is TGTGCCAGCAGTTACTCCCTTGAGTCCCCCGGGACGCACTTC. As protein: CASSYSLESPGTHF.

The CDR3 sequence: CASSFWNQPQHF. The CDR3 DNA follows: TGTGCCAGCAGTTTTTGGAATCAGCCCCAGCATTTT. The chain joins TRBV28 to TRBJ1-5; D is unresolved. V was trimmed by 3 bases and J by 4 bases, leaving 4 bases between them. Germline V gene sequence: CDR1 MDHEN, CDR2 SYDVKM. This CDR3 spans 12 amino acids.

The genes are TRBV7-2 and TRBJ2-5; TRBD1 agrees at 7 bases. CDR1 is SGHTA, CDR2 FQGNSA, per germline. V shed 4 bases and J 9 bases; nucleotides not matched to a gene: 14. This CDR3 is 15 amino acids long. Here the CDR3 DNA reads TGTGCCAGCAGCTCCTACGGGGAAGGGGGCTTGGCCCAGTACTTC. This encodes CASSSYGEGGLAQYF.

The chain is built from TRBV5-6 and TRBJ1-1, with D hard to call. This CDR3 has 13 amino acids. The germline V gene encodes CDR1 SGHDT and CDR2 YYEEEE. Trimming pared 3 bases from V and 3 bases from J, leaving 9 bases between. The CDR3 sequence is CASSYLAYTEAFF. CDR3 nucleotides: TGTGCCAGCAGCTACCTCGCGTACACTGAAGCTTTCTTT.